This is a list of T cell receptor beta chains from one sample in a study of blood T cells in healthy people across ages. TCRdb used MiXCR to reprocess the 5' RACE reads, holding one entry per CDR3 protein. Among about 930,000 distinct CDR3 sequences, under 35% were seen once, and the ten largest hold 10% to 13%. A further study also used this sample, focusing on T cells of mothers and their children.

The sequenced sample was blood. The source is a middle-aged woman in good health. Both conserved end residues are part of each CDR3. The D gene is left open where the match is weak. A row's size may be missing; if present it is once, few, many or a size class.

size	V	J	D	length	CDR3	DNA
NA	TRBV29-1	TRBJ2-1	NA	12	CSQLGTSNEQFF	TGCAGCCAACTCGGGACCTCCAATGAGCAGTTCTTC
NA	TRBV7-3	TRBJ1-2	NA	13	CASSLDFAGGYTF	TGTGCCAGCAGCTTAGATTTCGCAGGAGGCTACACCTTC
few	TRBV5-1	TRBJ2-7	NA	14	CASSLTSTGHEQYF	TGCGCCAGCAGCTTAACGTCAACAGGGCACGAGCAGTACTTC
NA	TRBV9	TRBJ2-3	NA	16	CASSGNTGPFTDTQYF	TGTGCCAGCAGCGGCAACACCGGGCCCTTCACAGATACGCAGTATTTT
few	TRBV27	TRBJ2-3	NA	15	CASSSQWGGPDTQYF	TGTGCCAGCAGTTCGCAATGGGGGGGCCCCGATACGCAGTATTTT
NA	TRBV4-3	TRBJ2-5	NA	12	CASSQEGEAQYF	TGCGCCAGCAGCCAAGAGGGGGAGGCCCAGTACTTC
many	TRBV6-6	TRBJ2-7	NA	14	CASSYSGGNYEQYF	TGTGCCAGCAGTTACTCAGGGGGGAACTACGAGCAGTACTTC
few	TRBV3-1	TRBJ1-1	NA	14	CASSQEVQNTEAFF	TGTGCCAGCAGCCAAGAGGTACAGAACACTGAAGCTTTCTTT
NA	TRBV2	TRBJ2-2	TRBD1	15	CASSGQGTVTGELFF	TGTGCCAGCAGTGGACAGGGGACGGTGACCGGGGAGCTGTTTTTT
NA	TRBV5-1	TRBJ1-2	TRBD1	14	CASSPLQGDGGYTF	TGCGCCAGCAGCCCCTTACAGGGGGACGGAGGCTACACCTTC
NA	TRBV7-2	TRBJ1-4	NA	14	CASSLELRGVELFF	TGTGCCAGCAGCTTAGAATTAAGGGGGGTAGAACTGTTTTTT
NA	TRBV27	TRBJ2-7	NA	13	CASRTRDSYEQYF	TGTGCCAGCCGTACTCGAGACAGCTACGAGCAGTACTTC
NA	TRBV5-1	TRBJ1-2	TRBD1	15	CAISPKPGQGYGYTF	TGCGCCATCTCACCCAAACCGGGACAGGGCTATGGCTACACCTTC
NA	TRBV7-9	TRBJ2-1	NA	16	CASSQAGSSSYNEQFF	TGTGCCAGCAGTCAGGCAGGTTCCAGCTCCTACAATGAGCAGTTCTTC
NA	TRBV10-3	TRBJ1-6	NA	13	CAISEWGDSPRHF	TGTGCCATCAGTGAGTGGGGGGATTCACCCCGCCACTTT
many	TRBV20-1	TRBJ2-1	TRBD1	15	CSARAGQGLYNEQFF	TGCAGTGCTAGAGCCGGACAGGGATTATACAATGAGCAGTTCTTC
NA	TRBV12-3/TRBV12-4	TRBJ2-3	TRBD2	14	CASSPAGRTDTQYF	TGTGCCAGCAGCCCAGCGGGGCGGACAGATACGCAGTATTTT
few	TRBV28	TRBJ2-1	NA	15	CASSSRVRSYNEQFF	TGTGCCAGCAGTTCCAGGGTCCGAAGCTACAATGAGCAGTTCTTC
many	TRBV20-1	TRBJ1-2	TRBD1	12	CSAPGQIYGYTF	TGCAGTGCGCCGGGACAGATCTATGGCTACACCTTC
NA	TRBV20-1	TRBJ2-1	NA	13	CRARDLRGNVQFF	TGCAGGGCTAGAGATTTGCGAGGGAATGTGCAGTTCTTC
many	TRBV30	TRBJ1-6	TRBD1	16	CAWSVTGTGGNSPLHF	TGTGCCTGGAGCGTTACCGGGACAGGGGGTAATTCACCCCTCCACTTT
many	TRBV20-1	TRBJ2-3	NA	13	CSATVGVADTQYF	TGCAGTGCTACGGTGGGGGTCGCAGATACGCAGTATTTT
once	TRBV3-1	TRBJ2-2	TRBD1	15	CASSIRTGNTGELFF	TGTGCCAGCAGCATTCGGACAGGGAACACCGGGGAGCTGTTTTTT
few	TRBV20-1	TRBJ2-3	NA	13	CSGTADHTDTQYF	TGCAGTGGTACAGCGGACCACACAGATACGCAGTATTTT
NA	TRBV5-1	TRBJ2-5	TRBD2	16	CASSLASSGGWETQYF	TGCGCCAGCAGCTTGGCCTCTAGCGGGGGTTGGGAGACCCAGTACTTC
NA	TRBV28	TRBJ1-2	NA	13	CASSRTTNYGNTF	TGTGCCAGCAGTCGGACAACTAACTATGGCAACACCTTC
few	TRBV7-3	TRBJ2-7	TRBD1	15	CASSGQGSSYNEQYF	TGTGCCAGCAGCGGACAGGGTTCCTCCTACAATGAGCAGTACTTC
NA	TRBV10-3	TRBJ1-6	NA	13	CAPEGAKDSPLHF	TGTGCCCCCGAAGGGGCGAAGGATTCACCCCTCCACTTT
many	TRBV2	TRBJ2-7	NA	13	CASISLQAVFQYF	TGTGCCAGCATATCCCTCCAGGCCGTGTTTCAGTACTTC
NA	TRBV18	TRBJ1-2	NA	16	CASSPPNPSRGEGYTF	TGTGCCAGCTCACCACCGAATCCGTCCAGGGGCGAGGGCTACACCTTC
NA	TRBV28	TRBJ1-1	NA	14	CASSARGRDEEAFF	TGTGCCAGCAGTGCCCGGGGACGGGACGAGGAAGCTTTCTTT
NA	TRBV6-1	TRBJ2-1	NA	15	CASSDGARVYNGQFF	TGTGCCAGCAGTGACGGGGCCAGGGTCTACAATGGGCAGTTCTTC
many	TRBV20-1	TRBJ2-4	NA	15	CSARAGGLAKNIQYF	TGCAGTGCTAGAGCAGGAGGGTTAGCCAAAAACATTCAGTACTTC
once	TRBV7-9	TRBJ2-1	TRBD2	14	CASSRGGEVNEQFF	TGTGCCAGCAGCCGCGGGGGGGAAGTGAATGAGCAGTTCTTC
NA	TRBV12-5	TRBJ2-5	NA	14	CASGPTAPAGEQYF	TGTGCTAGTGGTCCTACCGCCCCAGCGGGTGAGCAGTACTTC
few	TRBV12-3/TRBV12-4	TRBJ1-2	NA	14	CTSSLQTGYEGYTF	TGTACCAGCAGTTTACAAACAGGGTATGAAGGCTACACCTTC
NA	TRBV7-2	TRBJ1-2	TRBD1	14	CASSLTGDYYGYTF	TGTGCCAGCAGCTTGACAGGGGATTACTATGGCTACACCTTC
NA	TRBV28	TRBJ2-7	TRBD2	14	CASSERGNYNEQYF	TGTGCCAGCAGTGAGCGGGGGAACTACAATGAGCAGTACTTC
few	TRBV29-1	TRBJ1-1	TRBD1	16	CSANTGQALENTEAFF	TGCAGCGCAAACACTGGACAGGCCTTAGAGAACACTGAAGCTTTCTTT
many	TRBV20-1	TRBJ1-2	NA	13	CSASQGVSYGYTF	TGCAGTGCTAGTCAGGGTGTTAGCTATGGCTACACCTTC
few	TRBV28	TRBJ2-4	TRBD1	15	CASSSAGQGKVIQYF	TGTGCCAGCAGTTCCGCCGGACAGGGAAAAGTCATTCAGTACTTC
NA	TRBV2	TRBJ2-1	TRBD2	16	CASRKQTGTSGGQQFF	TGTGCCAGCAGGAAACAAACTGGGACTAGCGGGGGGCAGCAGTTCTTC
NA	TRBV5-6	TRBJ2-1	NA	11	CASGGPLDQFF	TGTGCCAGCGGCGGACCCCTTGACCAGTTCTTC
few	TRBV12-3/TRBV12-4	TRBJ1-1	NA	14	CAGRPDQRISGAFF	TGTGCCGGCAGACCCGATCAAAGAATTTCGGGAGCTTTCTTT
NA	TRBV12-3/TRBV12-4	TRBJ2-3	NA	13	CASSLPTGAPQYF	TGTGCCAGCAGTCTCCCGACGGGAGCTCCGCAGTATTTT
once	TRBV7-6	TRBJ2-7	TRBD2	16	CASSLPRLAGVGELYF	TGTGCCAGCAGCTTACCTCGACTAGCGGGGGTCGGAGAGCTGTACTTC
few	TRBV20-1	TRBJ2-1	NA	16	CSARGTPGLHYNEQFF	TGCAGTGCTAGAGGCACCCCGGGACTGCACTACAATGAGCAGTTCTTC
NA	TRBV27	TRBJ2-7	NA	15	CASSLAGTYYYEQYF	TGTGCCAGCAGTTTAGCCGGGACCTACTACTACGAGCAGTACTTC
few	TRBV20-1	TRBJ2-1	NA	16	CSASHTRHGVYNEQFF	TGCAGTGCTAGTCATACCCGTCACGGGGTTTACAATGAGCAGTTCTTC
NA	TRBV27	TRBJ2-7	NA	16	CASSFSGGLSTCEQYF	TGTGCCAGCAGTTTTTCTGGGGGGCTTTCTACCTGCGAGCAGTACTTC
NA	TRBV29-1	TRBJ1-1	NA	16	CSVTLGGIFWSTEAFF	NA
NA	TRBV24-1	TRBJ1-1	TRBD1	15	CATSDTRGENTEAFF	TGTGCCACCAGTGACACCAGGGGGGAGAACACTGAAGCTTTCTTT
many	TRBV5-1	TRBJ2-3	NA	15	CASSFLTGSTDTQYF	TGCGCCAGCAGCTTCCTAACAGGGAGCACAGATACGCAGTATTTT
few	TRBV29-1	TRBJ2-1	NA	14	CSLLPGPPYNEQFF	TGCAGCCTATTACCGGGTCCTCCTTACAATGAGCAGTTCTTC
few	TRBV15	TRBJ2-7	NA	12	CATSRGTGEQYF	TGTGCCACCAGCAGAGGTACAGGGGAGCAGTACTTC
NA	TRBV7-2	TRBJ2-1	TRBD1	17	CASSSQLGTGNYNEQFF	TGTGCCAGCAGCTCTCAGTTGGGGACAGGGAACTACAATGAGCAGTTCTTC
NA	TRBV19	TRBJ2-1	NA	14	CASSIGIQLTEQFF	TGTGCCAGTAGTATAGGGATACAGCTTACTGAGCAGTTCTTC